This T cell receptor beta chain is from a study of PD-1 blockade in classical Hodgkin lymphoma. Study-wide findings and caveats: Underlying causes for the observed repertoire differences were not defined, possibly disease activity or prior therapy. CD4+ TCR diversity, unlike CD8+, climbed significantly by C4D1. As was reported, newly diagnosed patients showed lower baseline TCR diversity than healthy donors did.

This clone has more than one count but fewer than ten. The target antigen is unknown. All the patients suffered relapse after autologous stem cell transplantation, and brentuximab vedotin exposure differed. The data were produced by immunoSEQ multiplex PCR, yet TCRdb's version contains in-frame clones alone and is incomplete. The table records roughly 96,000 clones, about 88% of them present only once. Source: peripheral blood mononuclear cells (PBMCs), taken before the second cycle of nivolumab. This clonotype was obtained from a human donor with classical Hodgkin lymphoma.

This CDR3 is CASNIAGGGDTQYF. Written as DNA, the CDR3 is TGTGCCAGTAACATAGCGGGAGGGGGAGATACGCAGTATTTT. V gene TRBV19 combines with J gene TRBJ2-3; 11 positions match TRBD2. The CDR3 covers 14 residues. Germline trimming cut 7 bases from V and 5 bases from J; bases unmatched to any gene: 5. Per the germline V gene, CDR1 is LNHDA and CDR2 is SQIVND (reference sequence).